This T cell receptor beta chain derives from a study of blood T cell repertoires in COVID-19. Background on the study: Samples came from the United States, Italy and Spain, spanning acute and convalescent COVID-19.

This CDR3 spans 15 amino acids. The ends lost 6 bases at V and 6 bases at J; junction bases unmatched: 5. From germline, CDR1 is SGHTA and CDR2 FQGNSA. Participants came from roughly 23 US areas, aged roughly 18 to 95 years. During the 2 weeks before they entered the study, exposed participants had met someone with a PCR-confirmed or clinician-diagnosed COVID-19 case. Some clones are missing from TCRdb's copy, which holds only in-frame ones; the method was immunoSEQ multiplex PCR. The sample yields roughly 430,000 clones, around nine tenths seen once. The sample was PBMCs or T cells enriched from blood (not recorded which). This TCR was sampled from a woman aged 18-29 years who had been exposed to COVID-19. The V and J genes are TRBV7-2 and TRBJ1-6, with 10 bases fitting TRBD1. CDR3 region: CASSRTGGSNSPLHF. Here the CDR3 DNA reads TGTGCCAGCAGTCGGACAGGGGGGAGTAATTCACCCCTCCACTTT.